The 32 T cell receptor beta chains presented below share a single source sample, sequenced in a study of metastatic and nonmetastatic thyroid tumors. MiXCR reprocessed the PCR reads for TCRdb. The repertoire holds some 17,000 clones, with around 23% as singletons. No patient had received any treatment before thyroid surgery. The sample consisted of adjacent normal tissue. These receptors were taken from a female donor with papillary thyroid cancer or a benign thyroid nodule (not recorded which). Some clones in this sample may be carry-over from other donors' samples.

The J gene is TRBJ2-7, the V gene TRBV10-3; possibly TRBD1 for D (6 bases). Deletions cut 2 bases from V and 3 bases from J, with 11 bases between. The CDR3 contains 14 residues. CDR1 and CDR2 (germline): ENHRY, SYGVKD. The CDR3 sequence: CAISEDRTFYEQYF. CDR3 in DNA: TGTGCCATCAGTGAGGACAGGACCTTCTACGAGCAGTACTTC.

This clone was found a few times. The J gene is TRBJ2-1, the V gene TRBV10-3; 13 bases are a match to TRBD2. Germline CDR1 is ENHRY and CDR2 is SYGVKD. Trimming removed 3 bases from V and 5 bases from J; junction bases left unmatched: 4. The CDR3 extends over 16 amino acids. The CDR3 DNA reads as TGTGCCATCAGTGATTCCGGGACTAGCGGGAACAATGAGCAGTTCTTC. Translated, it gives CAISDSGTSGNNEQFF.

As to this clone: An end of the junction differs from the germline gene, which may be a read error. This chain joins TRBV11-1 and TRBJ2-1, with 11 bases matching TRBD2. Germline assignment: CDR1 SGHAT and CDR2 FQDESV (reference sequence). CDR3 length: 16 residues. The CDR3 coding sequence is TGTGCCATCTACACTGCGGTACTAGCGGGAGTCAGAGAGCATTTCTTC. Its protein product is CAIYTAVLAGVREHFF.

The V gene is TRBV28, the J gene TRBJ2-7; no reliable D call. This CDR3 spans 14 amino acids. Germline V lookup: CDR1 MDHEN, CDR2 SYDVKM. V shed 3 bases and J shed 3 bases, with 12 bases lying between them. CDR3 nucleotides: TGTGCCAGCAGTTTGGGCCAGAATGACTACGAGCAGTACTTC. Protein sequence: CASSLGQNDYEQYF.

This clone has just a few counts. The chain links TRBV12-3 or TRBV12-4 to TRBJ2-3, with D uncertain. The CDR3 loop spans 14 amino acids. Trimming left V 6 bases short and J 1 base short, with 11 bases between. CDR3 loop: CASRHTWGTDTQYF. CDR3 nucleotides: TGTGCCAGCAGACATACTTGGGGCACAGATACGCAGTATTTT.

The chain links TRBV5-1 to TRBJ2-3, with D unresolved. With 0 bases removed from V and 6 bases from J, the gap between germline ends came to 8 bases. The CDR3 runs to 13 residues. The germline CDR1 and CDR2 sequences are SGHRS and YFSETQ. The CDR3, as DNA: TGCGCCAGCAGCTTGGCCAGGACGGATACGCAGTATTTT. Its translation is CASSLARTDTQYF. The whole variable domain, remainder taken from reference TRBV5-1 and TRBJ2-3, is KAGVTQTPRYLIKTRGQQVTLSCSPISGHRSVSWYQQTPGQGLQFLFEYFSETQRNKGNFPGRFSGRQFSNSRSEMNVSTLELGDSALYLCASSLARTDTQYFGPGTRLTVL.

This clone was seen repeatedly, ten times or more. The gene calls are TRBV18 and TRBJ2-1, with TRBD2 as a possible D gene (5 bases). The CDR3 length is 12 residues. Germline V gives CDR1 KGHSH, CDR2 LQKENI. V was cut by 3 bases and J by 6 bases, with 6 bases left in between. DNA for the CDR3: TGTGCCAGCTCACCCGGGGTCAATGAGCAGTTCTTC. This codes for CASSPGVNEQFF.

The table lists this clone with a few counts. The chain employs TRBV10-1 and TRBJ1-1, with D perhaps matching TRBD1 (5 bases). Trimming removed 6 bases from V and 2 bases from J, with 10 bases in between. The CDR3 loop spans 13 amino acids. Germline V gives CDR1 WNHNN, CDR2 SYGVQD (reference sequence). CDR3 sequence reads: CASRWGDNTEAFF. As DNA, the CDR3 is TGCGCCAGCAGATGGGGGGACAACACTGAAGCTTTCTTT.

The chain combines TRBV5-1 with TRBJ2-5; 12 bases line up with TRBD2. The germline CDR1 and CDR2 sequences are SGHRS and YFSETQ. Trimming took 4 bases from V and 5 from J; bases not matched to a gene: 12. The CDR3 is 17 amino acids. Here the CDR3 reads CASSPGLAGRRQETQYF. CDR3 nucleotides: TGCGCCAGCAGCCCAGGACTAGCGGGGCGACGTCAGGAGACCCAGTACTTC.

The chain joins TRBV20-1 to TRBJ1-1; 7 nucleotides align to TRBD1. Germline V gene lookup returns CDR1 DFQATT and CDR2 SNEGSKA (reference sequence). Unmatched junction bases numbered 4, after V lost 2 bases and J lost 1 base. The CDR3 has 14 residues. CDR3 amino acids: CSARQGGPNTEAFF. In nucleotides, the CDR3 is TGCAGTGCTAGACAGGGGGGGCCGAACACTGAAGCTTTCTTT.

This clone was detected only a few times. The chain joins TRBV11-3 to TRBJ2-7, with unresolved D. The V gene's germline CDR1 is SGHNT and CDR2 YENEEA. The length of the CDR3 is 13 residues. Trimming cost V 2 bases and J 3 bases, with 8 bases left between them. The CDR3 region has the DNA TGTGCCAGCAGCTTAAGTATGGGCTACGAGCAGTACTTC. This sequence encodes CASSLSMGYEQYF.

This rearrangement joins TRBV13 to TRBJ2-1, with D uncertain. Trimming removed 4 bases at V and 7 bases at J, with 14 bases between. The germline V gene has CDR1 PRHDT and CDR2 FYEKMQ (reference sequence). This CDR3 spans 14 amino acids. CDR3 coding DNA: TGTGCCAGCAGCTACTTCGAGAGGATGAATGAGCAGTTCTTC. It specifies CASSYFERMNEQFF.

The chain couples TRBV6-1 to TRBJ2-7, with D maybe TRBD1 (5 bases). The CDR3 has 14 amino acids. Trimming took 6 bases from V and 5 from J, leaving 17 bases between them. Per the germline V gene, CDR1 is MNHNS and CDR2 is SASEGT. The chain's CDR3 is CASRALQRGNEQYF. In DNA, the CDR3 is TGTGCCAGCAGGGCCCTTCAAAGGGGAAACGAGCAGTACTTC.

This clone was counted a few times. V usage is TRBV5-1 and J usage is TRBJ2-3, with D maybe TRBD1 (5 bases). Germline V gene data show CDR1 as SGHRS and CDR2 as YFSETQ. The V end was cut by 4 bases, the J end by 0 bases, with 6 bases between. The CDR3 consists of 13 residues. In DNA, the CDR3 is TGCGCCAGCAGCGCAGGGAGCACAGATACGCAGTATTTT. Translating gives CASSAGSTDTQYF.

The V gene is TRBV20-1, the J gene TRBJ1-2, with TRBD1 as a possible D gene (6 bases). V was shortened by 1 base and J by 6 bases, with 15 bases between the two germline ends. The CDR3 totals 14 residues. The germline gives CDR1 DFQATT, CDR2 SNEGSKA (reference sequence). The CDR3 nucleotides read TGCAGTGCTAGAGTTGCGCTGGCAGGGGATGGCTACACCTTC. Its protein product is CSARVALAGDGYTF.

The chain recombines TRBV5-1 with TRBJ2-7, with a tentative D call TRBD1 (6 bases). From germline, CDR1 is SGHRS and CDR2 YFSETQ. Trimming removed 5 bases at V and 2 bases at J, with 17 bases between. The CDR3 length is 15 residues. Written as DNA, the CDR3 is TGCGCCAGCAGGCCCGGGACAAACACCGCCTACGAGCAGTACTTC. Translated: CASRPGTNTAYEQYF. Full variable domain (missing parts from reference TRBV5-1 and TRBJ2-7): KAGVTQTPRYLIKTRGQQVTLSCSPISGHRSVSWYQQTPGQGLQFLFEYFSETQRNKGNFPGRFSGRQFSNSRSEMNVSTLELGDSALYLCASRPGTNTAYEQYFGPGTRLTVT.

In regard to this clone: Its ends do not fully match the called genes, so a read error is possible. V and J are TRBV20-1 and TRBJ2-7, with D unclear. The CDR3 loop spans 15 amino acids. The germline V gene has CDR1 DFQATT and CDR2 SNEGSKA (reference sequence). CDR3 residues: CSAGDFNGVDYDQYF. The CDR3 bases are TGCAGTGCTGGAGATTTCAACGGAGTGGATTACGATCAGTACTTC.

A few counts support this clone. This chain joins TRBV12-3 or TRBV12-4 and TRBJ2-1; maybe TRBD1 (6 bases). V was cut by 1 base and J by 6 bases, with 13 bases left in between. The CDR3 sequence is 15 residues long. CDR3 loop: CASSLETGSVNEQFF. The CDR3 region has the DNA TGTGCCAGCAGTTTAGAGACAGGCTCAGTCAATGAGCAGTTCTTC.

V gene TRBV6-1 combines with J gene TRBJ2-7; no clear D. The CDR3 is made up of 18 amino acids. The ends were cut back, 1 base at V and 0 bases at J, with 19 bases in the middle. CDR1 is MNHNS, CDR2 SASEGT, per germline. CDR3 region: CASSEEFSGDWGSYEQYF. CDR3 in DNA: TGTGCCAGCAGTGAAGAATTTAGTGGAGACTGGGGCTCCTACGAGCAGTACTTC.

The chain joins TRBV11-1 to TRBJ2-7; 9 bases line up with TRBD2. V shed 5 bases, J shed 3 bases, and the junction held 11 bases outside the gene matches. Germline-derived CDR1 and CDR2 are SGHAT and FQDESV (reference sequence). CDR3 length: 16 amino acids. The CDR3 DNA is TGTGCCAGCAGCCGAGGCGTAGCGGGAGCCAACTACGAGCAGTACTTC. It codes for CASSRGVAGANYEQYF. Drawing the rest from reference TRBV11-1 and TRBJ2-7, the complete variable domain is EAEVAQSPRYKITEKSQAVAFWCDPISGHATLYWYRQILGQGPELLVQFQDESVVDDSQLPKDRFSAERLKGVDSTLKIQPAELGDSAMYLCASSRGVAGANYEQYFGPGTRLTVT.

In regard to this clone: A much larger clone differs by one base, so this may be a read error. CDR3 sequence (DNA): TGCAGTTCCTTTAGGGGGGGGTGTGAGCAGTTCTTC. Its translation is CSSFRGGCEQFF. This rearrangement joins TRBV20-1 to TRBJ2-1; D is perhaps TRBD2 (7 bases). Germline V gives CDR1 DFQATT, CDR2 SNEGSKA (reference sequence). V lost 8 bases and J lost 9, with 17 bases in between. This CDR3 spans 12 amino acids.

This clone qualifies as hyperexpanded (1% or more). The chain uses TRBV20-1 and TRBJ2-1; 9 positions match TRBD2. The CDR3 is made up of 16 amino acids. The germline gives CDR1 DFQATT, CDR2 SNEGSKA (reference sequence). Trimming cost V 8 bases and J 7 bases; bases outside gene matches: 18. The CDR3 sequence: CSLEGSSGDRRNEQFF. CDR3 DNA sequence: TGCAGTCTCGAGGGGTCTAGCGGGGATCGCCGAAATGAGCAGTTCTTC.

The chain employs TRBV27 and TRBJ2-1, with TRBD1 identical over 8 bases. J was trimmed by 15 bases and V by 4 bases; bases with no gene match: 8. The CDR3 loop spans 12 amino acids. CDR1 is MNHEY, CDR2 SMNVEV, per germline (reference sequence). CDR3 region: CASSSGQGLRFF. For the CDR3, the DNA is TGTGCCAGCAGTTCCGGACAGGGTCTCAGGTTCTTC.

The rearrangement uses TRBV2 and TRBJ1-5; D possibly corresponds to TRBD1 (6 bases). Germline assignment: CDR1 SNHLY and CDR2 FYNNEI. V was trimmed by 4 bases and J by 0 bases, leaving 10 bases between them. CDR3 length equals 15 residues. The CDR3 DNA follows: TGTGCCAGCAGTGTAGGGGGAAATAGCAATCAGCCCCAGCATTTT. As protein: CASSVGGNSNQPQHF.

This clone was found a few times. This rearrangement joins TRBV20-1 to TRBJ1-2, with 7 bases matching TRBD1. Germline-derived CDR1 and CDR2 are DFQATT and SNEGSKA (reference sequence). V gave up 3 bases and J gave up 2 bases; unmatched junction bases: 6. The CDR3 extends over 14 amino acids. In nucleotides, the CDR3 is TGCAGTGCTAGCGGGGACAGTGGGAACTATGGCTACACCTTC. Amino acid sequence: CSASGDSGNYGYTF.

This clone is classed as medium-sized. This rearrangement joins TRBV7-9 to TRBJ2-3, with TRBD1 matching 8 bases. The CDR3 is made up of 15 amino acids. CDR1 and CDR2 (germline): SEHNR, FQNEAQ (reference sequence). Trimming cost V 3 bases and J 2 bases; bases outside gene matches: 4. Here the CDR3 DNA reads TGTGCCAGCAGCTTGACAGGGGTTCCCACAGATACGCAGTATTTT. Amino acids: CASSLTGVPTDTQYF.

The chain carries TRBV20-1 and TRBJ2-7; 7 bases are a match to TRBD2. CDR3 length equals 15 residues. Germline values: CDR1 DFQATT, CDR2 SNEGSKA (reference sequence). V gave up 5 bases and J gave up 0 bases; unmatched junction bases: 10. The CDR3 DNA follows: TGCAGTGCTCCCCGGTTGTGCGGGAGCTCCTACGAGCAGTACTTC. This sequence encodes CSAPRLCGSSYEQYF.

In its sample, this clone was seen a few times. The rearrangement uses TRBV11-1 and TRBJ1-2, with D possibly being TRBD1 (6 bases). V shed 6 bases and J shed 8 bases, with 10 bases lying between them. The germline CDR1 and CDR2 sequences are SGHAT and FQDESV (reference sequence). The CDR3 sequence is 11 residues long. DNA of the CDR3: TGTGCCAGCAGTACTGGACAGGGCTACACCTTC. Translating gives CASSTGQGYTF. The whole variable domain, filled in from reference TRBV11-1 and TRBJ1-2, reads EAEVAQSPRYKITEKSQAVAFWCDPISGHATLYWYRQILGQGPELLVQFQDESVVDDSQLPKDRFSAERLKGVDSTLKIQPAELGDSAMYLCASSTGQGYTFGSGTRLTVV.

In this sample, this clone turned up a few times. CDR3 loop: CASGTGVMYEQYF. In DNA, the CDR3 is TGTGCCAGCGGGACAGGGGTGATGTACGAGCAGTACTTC. The J gene is TRBJ2-7, the V gene TRBV28; 10 bases fit TRBD1. CDR3 length equals 13 residues. The germline V gene encodes CDR1 MDHEN and CDR2 SYDVKM. After removal of 8 bases from V and 4 bases from J, the junction contained 5 bases not matched to a gene.

The V gene is TRBV29-1, the J gene TRBJ1-4; a possible D gene is TRBD1 (5 bases). The germline CDR1 and CDR2 sequences are SQVTM and ANQGSEA. Trimming pared 4 bases from V and 4 bases from J, leaving 13 bases between. The CDR3 sequence is 14 residues long. For the CDR3, the DNA is TGCAGCGTTGGTCGGGGGTTGAATAATGAAAAACTGTTTTTT. Protein: CSVGRGLNNEKLFF.

The chain carries TRBV6-1 and TRBJ2-7; D call uncertain. Germline values: CDR1 MNHNS, CDR2 SASEGT. The CDR3 loop spans 14 amino acids. The V and J ends lost 4 bases and 2 bases respectively, with 12 bases between them. CDR3 in DNA: TGTGCCAGCAGTGTTTCTGGCGGTGCCTACGAGCAGTACGTC. It specifies CASSVSGGAYEQYV.

The rearrangement links TRBV5-1 to TRBJ2-6, with D uncertain. This CDR3 spans 15 amino acids. V lost 0 bases and J lost 2, with 6 bases in between. CDR1 and CDR2 (germline): SGHRS, YFSETQ. In nucleotides, the CDR3 is TGCGCCAGCAGCTTGGACCCGACTGGGGCCAACGTCCTGACTTTC. Protein: CASSLDPTGANVLTF.